Listed below are T cell receptor beta chains from one sample, sequenced in a study of cytomegalovirus exposure and HLA in healthy donors. Generated by immunoSEQ multiplex PCR, the TCRdb table keeps only in-frame clones and is missing some. The table shows 99,000 or so clones, with around 83% occurring only once. Input material: PBMCs. Receptor source: a young woman in good health and CMV-seropositive. The CDR3 runs from the conserved cysteine through the conserved F or W. The D gene is left open where the match is weak. Clone size is not always given. Where it is, it says once, few, many or a class for expanded clones.

d_gene	j_gene	len	abundance	v_gene	CDR3nt	CDR3aa
TRBD1	TRBJ2-3	13	NA	TRBV19	TGTGCCACTAAGACAGGGAGCACAGATACGCAGTATTTT	CATKTGSTDTQYF
NA	TRBJ2-5	16	NA	TRBV5-6	TGTGCCAGCAGCCCAGGAGTCGGGGGAGGAGAAGAGACCCAGTACTTC	CASSPGVGGGEETQYF
TRBD1	TRBJ1-6	14	NA	TRBV6-1	TGTGCCAGCAGTGACAGACAGGGAAATTCACCCCTCCACTTT	CASSDRQGNSPLHF
NA	TRBJ1-4	14	NA	TRBV10-2	TGCGCCAGCAGGGCAGCGTCTACTAATGAAAAACTGTTTTTT	CASRAASTNEKLFF
NA	TRBJ2-2	14	NA	TRBV5-1	TGCGCCAGCAGCTCTGAGGATTGGGGGCGGGAGCTGTTTTTT	CASSSEDWGRELFF
NA	TRBJ1-3	13	NA	TRBV5-5	TGTGCCAGCAGACCAGGCTCTGGAAACACCATATATTTT	CASRPGSGNTIYF
NA	TRBJ1-4	13	NA	TRBV7-2	TGTGCCAGCAGCCCCCCAGTCGAGAGGGAACTGTTTTTT	CASSPPVERELFF
TRBD1	TRBJ1-4	16	NA	TRBV7-6	TGTGCCAGCAGCCCAAACTACGGGACAGCTAATGAAAAACTGTTTTTT	CASSPNYGTANEKLFF
TRBD2	TRBJ2-1	15	once	TRBV28	TGTGCCAGCAGTTGGACTAGCGGGAGCCCCCATGAGCAGTTCTTC	CASSWTSGSPHEQFF
TRBD2	TRBJ2-1	17	NA	TRBV11-2	TGTGCCAGCAGCTTAGGATTAGCGGGGGGCTCCTACAATGAGCAGTTCTTC	CASSLGLAGGSYNEQFF
NA	TRBJ2-5	14	NA	TRBV5-4	TGTGCCAGCAGCCTACTGACAGAACAAGAGACCCAGTACTTC	CASSLLTEQETQYF
TRBD1	TRBJ1-2	14	NA	TRBV28	TGTGCCAGCAGTTTGCCCAGGGGGCTTTTTGGCTACACCTTC	CASSLPRGLFGYTF
TRBD1	TRBJ1-3	12	NA	TRBV30	TGTGCCTCGGACAGGGGTGGAAACACCATATATTTT	CASDRGGNTIYF